The clone carrying this T cell receptor (beta chain) came up a few times. What it binds is unknown. This sample stems from a study of human T cells and chemical hapten exposure. Study-level points and caveats: Counts of TCRs above 1 in 1000 frequency stayed unchanged with DPC sensitization.

V lost 5 bases and J lost 5, with 16 bases in between. This CDR3 spans 14 amino acids. The germline V gene encodes CDR1 DFQATT and CDR2 SNEGSKA (reference sequence). What the library attached to individual cDNA molecules were unique molecular identifiers. TCRdb ran MiXCR on the 5' RACE reads and lists one entry per CDR3 protein. Of 70,000 to 85,000 distinct CDR3 sequences in the sample, about a sixth were seen once. The authors extracted total RNA from unfractionated whole blood. The sequence was obtained from a female donor in good health. The chain joins TRBV20-1 to TRBJ2-1; TRBD2 might be the D (7 bases). In DNA, the CDR3 is TGCAGTGCTGTGACGGGGGGCGTAAACAATGAGCAGTTCTTC. It is translated as CSAVTGGVNNEQFF.